This record concerns one TCR beta chain sequence. No antigen is known for it. This record comes from a study of siplizumab effects on memory and regulatory T cells. Whole-study findings and limits: Siplizumab cultures yielded proliferating Tregs whose suppressive function was not confirmed. Proliferating CD4+ or CD8+ clones, roughly 75-96% of them, lacked an assignable naive or memory phenotype.

Germline CDR1 WNHNN, CDR2 SYGVQD (reference sequence). The CDR3 length is 19 residues. The V end lost 4 bases, the J end lost 0 bases, and 22 bases lay between the germline ends. Sequencing was performed with immunoSEQ multiplex PCR; in TCRdb, only in-frame clones are kept and a portion is missing. The table has around 8,000 clones, 35% to 40% seen once. A roughly six-day coculture at 37°C was performed with the mixed lymphocyte reaction cells. Source material: CFSE-low (dividing) CD8+ T cells sorted from an allogeneic mixed lymphocyte reaction. The genes are TRBV10-1 and TRBJ2-1; perhaps D is TRBD1 or TRBD2 (5 bases each). This clonotype originated in a human donor in good health; the cells came from an allogeneic mixed lymphocyte reaction. CDR3 sequence (DNA): TGCGCCAGCAGTGTGGGGGAGTGGGAATTACGTGGCTCCTACAATGAGCAGTTCTTC. It codes for CASSVGEWELRGSYNEQFF.